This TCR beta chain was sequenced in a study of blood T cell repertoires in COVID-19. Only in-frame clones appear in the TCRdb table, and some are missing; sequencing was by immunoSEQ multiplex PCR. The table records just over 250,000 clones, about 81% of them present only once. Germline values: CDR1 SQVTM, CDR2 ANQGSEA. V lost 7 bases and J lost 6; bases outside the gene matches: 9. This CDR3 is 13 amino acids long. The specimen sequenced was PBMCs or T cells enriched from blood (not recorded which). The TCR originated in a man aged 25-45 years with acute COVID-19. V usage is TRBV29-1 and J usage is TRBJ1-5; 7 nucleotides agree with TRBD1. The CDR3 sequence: CSALGQGGQPQHF. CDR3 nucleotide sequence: TGCAGCGCCTTGGGGCAGGGGGGTCAGCCCCAGCATTTT.